This T cell receptor (beta chain) was identified in a study of shared clonotypes between healthy human individuals. Broader study findings: Generation probabilities were higher for clonotypes shared across all four sorted-subset donors than for unshared ones.

Looked up from germline, CDR1 is LGHNA and CDR2 is YNFKEQ. The V end was cut by 0 bases, the J end by 1 base, with 12 bases between. This CDR3 contains 16 residues. Regarding this clone: Antigen: not known.

Profiled with immunoSEQ multiplex PCR; TCRdb holds only in-frame clones, not every one. The profile shows about 600,000 clones, around 97% of them singletons. The chain employs TRBV4-2 and TRBJ1-2; D remains unclear. Sequenced input: naive CD4+ T cells sorted from blood. Subset in this sample: CD45RA+ positively selected. This TCR was recovered from a woman aged 25 to 45 in good health. CDR3 coding DNA: TGTGCCAGCAGCCAAGATTCCCCCGGACTTAACTATGGCTACACCTTC. It yields the protein CASSQDSPGLNYGYTF.